This TCR beta chain was sequenced in a study of blood T cell repertoires in COVID-19. Turning to the study itself: In each case, the material was cDNA or gDNA derived from T cells, B-cell-depleted T cells, or PBMCs.

This clone was detected only a few times. Clones were read by immunoSEQ multiplex PCR, and TCRdb kept only the in-frame ones, dropping some. The sample contains roughly 440,000 clones, about 91% of which appear only once. V dropped 7 bases and J dropped 5 bases, with 14 bases sitting between them. The CDR3 sequence is 14 residues long. CDR1 and CDR2 (germline): SNHLY, FYNNEI. Material: peripheral blood. The receptor comes from a woman aged 45-60 years with COVID-19, enrolled during active disease. This chain connects TRBV2 to TRBJ1-4; D is uncertain. The CDR3: CASNGRQENEKLFF. The CDR3 region has the DNA TGTGCCAGCAACGGGAGGCAGGAGAATGAAAAACTGTTTTTT. The variable domain in full, with the rest retrieved from reference TRBV2 and TRBJ1-4, is EPEVTQTPSHQVTQMGQEVILRCVPISNHLYFYWYRQILGQKVEFLVSFYNNEISEKSEIFDDQFSVERPDGSNFTLKIRSTKLEDSAMYFCASNGRQENEKLFFGSGTQLSVL.